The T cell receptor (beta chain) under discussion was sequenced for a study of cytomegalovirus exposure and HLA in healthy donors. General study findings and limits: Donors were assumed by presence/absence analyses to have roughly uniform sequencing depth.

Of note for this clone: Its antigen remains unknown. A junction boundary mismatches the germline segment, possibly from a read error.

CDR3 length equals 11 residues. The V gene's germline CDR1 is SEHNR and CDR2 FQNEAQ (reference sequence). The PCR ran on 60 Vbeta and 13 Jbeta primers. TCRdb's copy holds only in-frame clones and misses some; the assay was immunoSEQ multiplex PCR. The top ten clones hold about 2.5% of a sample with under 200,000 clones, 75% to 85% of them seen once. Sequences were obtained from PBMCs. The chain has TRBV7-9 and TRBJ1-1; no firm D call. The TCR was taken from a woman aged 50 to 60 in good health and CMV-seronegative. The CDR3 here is CSSTYSTEAFF. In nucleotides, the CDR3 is TGTTCCAGCACTTATAGTACTGAAGCTTTCTTT.